Given below is one TCR beta chain in context. Its antigen is still unknown. These data originate in a study of cytotoxic CD8 clonotypes in ibrutinib-treated CLL. At the level of the study: There were roughly twelve relapsed/refractory patients and roughly 15 treatment-naive patients, and under 18 were IGHV unmutated. Study findings and constraints: Clonality was higher at baseline than in age-matched healthy donors and tracked circulating CD8+ T-cell counts. Clonality increased at ibrutinib response, then returned toward baseline at progression.

Germline CDR1 is SGHRS and CDR2 is YFSETQ. This CDR3 has 14 amino acids. V was cut by 4 bases and J by 1 base, with 12 bases left in between. TCRdb keeps only in-frame clones here, not all; method: immunoSEQ multiplex PCR. The sample includes approximately 340,000 clones, 67% of them seen just once. This sequence joins TRBV5-1 and TRBJ2-7, with D tentatively TRBD1 (6 bases). Sequences were derived from PBMCs, sampled after 36 months of ibrutinib treatment. This TCR came from a human donor with chronic lymphocytic leukemia. DNA for the CDR3: TGCGCCAGCAGCACGGACAGTCGTTCCTACGAGCAGTACTTC. Translated: CASSTDSRSYEQYF.